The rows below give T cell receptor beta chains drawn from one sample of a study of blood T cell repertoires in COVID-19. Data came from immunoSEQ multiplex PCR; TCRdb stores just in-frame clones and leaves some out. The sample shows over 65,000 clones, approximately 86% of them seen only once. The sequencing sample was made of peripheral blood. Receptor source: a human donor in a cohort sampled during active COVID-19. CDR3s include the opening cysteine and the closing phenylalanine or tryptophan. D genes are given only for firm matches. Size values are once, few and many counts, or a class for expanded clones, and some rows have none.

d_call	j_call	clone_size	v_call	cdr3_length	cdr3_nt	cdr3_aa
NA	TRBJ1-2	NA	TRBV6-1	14	TGTGCCAGCAGTGAGGCGCGCAGGAACTATGGCTACACCTTC	CASSEARRNYGYTF
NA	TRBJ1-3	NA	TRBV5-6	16	TGTGCCAGCAGCTTCGTCCGGGGATCAACTGGAAACACCATATATTTT	CASSFVRGSTGNTIYF
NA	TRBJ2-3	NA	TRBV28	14	TGTGCCAGCTTAGATTTCGGTGGCACAGATACGCAGTATTTT	CASLDFGGTDTQYF
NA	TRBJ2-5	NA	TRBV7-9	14	TGTGCCAGCAGCTCGCTGGGCACCCAAGAGACCCAGTACTTC	CASSSLGTQETQYF
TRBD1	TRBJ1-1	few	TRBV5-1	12	TGCGCCAGCGGGACAGGGAACACTGAAGCTTTCTTT	CASGTGNTEAFF
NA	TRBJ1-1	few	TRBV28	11	TGTGCCAGCAGGCGTATGGCTGAAGCTTTCTTT	CASRRMAEAFF
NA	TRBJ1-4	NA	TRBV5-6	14	TGTGCCAGCAGCTTGGGAGTAACTAATGAAAAACTGTTTTTT	CASSLGVTNEKLFF
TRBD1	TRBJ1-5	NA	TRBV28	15	TGTGCCAGCAGTTTTTCCGACAGGGTTGGTCAGCCCCAGCATTTT	CASSFSDRVGQPQHF
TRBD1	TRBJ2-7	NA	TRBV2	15	TGTGCCAGCAGTGAAAATCGACAGGGGGCCGGGGAGCAGTACTTC	CASSENRQGAGEQYF
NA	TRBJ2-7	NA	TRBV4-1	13	TGCGCCAGCAGCCAGGGCCCGACCTACGAGCAGTACTTC	CASSQGPTYEQYF
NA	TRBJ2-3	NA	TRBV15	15	TGTGCCACCAGCAGAGAATCGGTTGGGCCGGATACGCAGTATTTT	CATSRESVGPDTQYF
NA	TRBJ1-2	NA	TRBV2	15	TGTGCCAGCAGTCCCAGACAGAGCACTAACTATGGCTACACCTTC	CASSPRQSTNYGYTF
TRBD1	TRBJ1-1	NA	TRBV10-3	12	TGTGCCACTGGACAGGGTAACACTGAAGCTTTCTTT	CATGQGNTEAFF
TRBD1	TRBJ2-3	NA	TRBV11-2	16	TGTGCCAGCAGCTTAGTTCCTGACAGGGGTCGAGATACGCAGTATTTT	CASSLVPDRGRDTQYF
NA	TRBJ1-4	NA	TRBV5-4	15	TGTGCCAGCAGCTTGAAGGGAGGTGGGAGTGAAAAACTGTTTTTT	CASSLKGGGSEKLFF
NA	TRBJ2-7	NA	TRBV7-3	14	TGTGCCAGCAGCCTAGGACAGCACTCCTACGAGCAGTACTTC	CASSLGQHSYEQYF
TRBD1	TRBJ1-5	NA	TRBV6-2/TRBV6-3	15	TGTGCCAGCAGTCGGGGACAGAGGAGCAATCAGCCCCAGCATTTT	CASSRGQRSNQPQHF
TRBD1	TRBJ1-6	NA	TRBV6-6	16	TGTGCCAGCAGAGGGACAGGGCTCAGTAGTAATTCACCCCTCCACTTT	CASRGTGLSSNSPLHF
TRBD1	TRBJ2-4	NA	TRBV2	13	TGTGCCAGCCTACAGGGGGCACGAAACATTCAGTACTTC	CASLQGARNIQYF
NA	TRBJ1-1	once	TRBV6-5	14	TGTGCCAGCAGGGCGGAAACAATGAACACTGAAGCTTTCTTT	CASRAETMNTEAFF
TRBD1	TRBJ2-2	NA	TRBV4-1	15	TGCGCCAGCACCGCCCCGGGACAGGGGGAACTCAGGCTGTTTTTT	CASTAPGQGELRLFF
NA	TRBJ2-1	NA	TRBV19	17	TGTGCCAGTAGTATCATCGGCGGGCACCGCTCCTACAATGAGCAGTTCTTC	CASSIIGGHRSYNEQFF
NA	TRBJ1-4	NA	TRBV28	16	TGTGCCAGCAGTTTCCGCGAACAGGGAGATCATGAAAAACTGTTTTTT	CASSFREQGDHEKLFF
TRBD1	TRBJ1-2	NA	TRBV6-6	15	TGTGCCAGCAGTTACTTAGCCAGGGGGCAGGATGGCTACACCTTC	CASSYLARGQDGYTF
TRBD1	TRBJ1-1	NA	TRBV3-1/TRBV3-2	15	TGTGCCAGCAGCCTACAGGGGACAGCCAACACTGAAGCTTTCTTT	CASSLQGTANTEAFF
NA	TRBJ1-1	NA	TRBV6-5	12	TGTGCCAGCAACCCACTCGCAGGTGAAGCTTTCTTT	CASNPLAGEAFF
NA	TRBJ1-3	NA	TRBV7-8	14	TGTGCCAGCAGCCCCTGGACAGCTGGAAGCACCATATATTTT	CASSPWTAGSTIYF
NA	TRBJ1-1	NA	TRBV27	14	TGTGCCAGCAGTAACCAGGGTGACAGCACTGAAGCTTTCTTT	CASSNQGDSTEAFF
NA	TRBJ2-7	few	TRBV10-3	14	TGTGCCATCAGTGACGGAGGGGGGGATGGCGAGCAGTACTTC	CAISDGGGDGEQYF
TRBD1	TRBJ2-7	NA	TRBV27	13	TGTGCCAGCAGTCCCGACAGGGCCTACGAGCAGTACTTC	CASSPDRAYEQYF